The 19 T cell receptor beta chains reported below all come from one sample, sequenced in a study of CD8+CD57+ T cells in acquired aplastic anemia. Template material for TCR beta VDJ and CDR3 profiling consisted of genomic DNA. TCRdb called the reads again in MiXCR, with one record for every CDR3 protein. This table has more than 250,000 distinct CDR3 sequences, approximately 55% appearing once. Sequenced material: sorted CD4+, CD8+, or CD8+CD57+ T cells (not recorded which) from PBMCs. These receptors all stem from a human donor with severe aplastic anemia or a healthy control (not recorded which).

Turning to this clonotype: This is likely a read error, given that the CDR3 carries no conserved phenylalanine or tryptophan at its end. The V and J genes are TRBV6-1 and TRBJ1-5, with D unclear. This CDR3 region has 13 residues. The germline gives CDR1 MNHNS, CDR2 SASEGT. V shed 4 bases and J shed 0 bases, with 4 bases lying between them. The chain's CDR3 is CASSGNSNQPQHV. As DNA, the CDR3 is TGTGCCAGCAGTGGGAATAGCAATCAGCCCCAGCATGTT.

The chain joins TRBV20-1 to TRBJ2-7, with TRBD2 as a possible D gene (6 bases). CDR1 is DFQATT, CDR2 SNEGSKA, per germline (reference sequence). The V gene lost 6 bases and the J gene lost 6 bases, with 12 bases spanning the gap. The CDR3 covers 11 residues. As DNA, the CDR3 is TGCAGTGCCTGGAGGGCAGCCGAGCAGTACTTC. It specifies CSAWRAAEQYF.

This chain uses TRBV7-3 with TRBJ2-5; D is unclear. The CDR3 runs 13 residues. Germline CDR1 SGHTA, CDR2 FQGTGA. Trimming removed 1 base from V and 4 bases from J, with 7 bases in between. As DNA, the CDR3 is TGTGCCAGCAGCTTAAGCCCCCGAGAGACCCAGTACTTC. It yields the protein CASSLSPRETQYF.

This clonotype was detected many times. The chain has TRBV6-5 and TRBJ1-1; 8 bases align to TRBD1. CDR1 and CDR2 from the germline V gene are MNHEY and SVGAGI. The junction had 6 bases not matched to a gene; V was cut back by 4 bases and J by 5 bases. CDR3 length: 14 amino acids. The CDR3 here is CASSSITGGTEAFF. CDR3 DNA: TGTGCCAGCAGTTCCATTACAGGGGGTACTGAAGCTTTCTTT.

V gene TRBV7-8 combines with J gene TRBJ2-7, with 7 positions matching TRBD1. V trimming: 4 bases; J trimming: 2 bases; junction bases outside the gene matches: 11. The CDR3 extends over 16 amino acids. Germline V gene sequence: CDR1 SGHVS, CDR2 FQNEAQ. CDR3 residues: CASSSTWDRATYEQYF. The CDR3 DNA reads TGTGCCAGCAGCTCCACCTGGGACAGAGCAACCTACGAGCAGTACTTC.

CDR3 amino acids: CASSWGADSPAQYF. CDR3 sequence (DNA): TGTGCCAGCAGCTGGGGGGCCGACTCACCGGCCCAGTACTTC. V gene TRBV11-2 combines with J gene TRBJ2-5, with D perhaps TRBD1 or TRBD2 (6 bases each). V was cut by 4 bases and J by 9 bases, with 18 bases left in between. The germline V gene has CDR1 SGHAT and CDR2 FQNNGV. The length of the CDR3 is 14 residues.

This chain links TRBV5-5 with TRBJ2-7; D possibly corresponds to TRBD1 (5 bases). Germline V gives CDR1 SGHKS, CDR2 YYEKEE (reference sequence). V lost 0 bases and J lost 2, with 12 bases in between. The CDR3 has 15 amino acids. In DNA, the CDR3 is TGTGCCAGCAGCTTGGGTCAGGGTCAGACCTACGAGCAGTACTTC. Translated, it gives CASSLGQGQTYEQYF.

J is TRBJ2-3 and V is TRBV24-1; 8 bases match TRBD2. The trim removed 7 bases at V and 2 bases at J, leaving 7 bases unmatched. Germline CDR1 and CDR2: KGHDR and SFDVKD. This CDR3 contains 15 residues. CDR3 sequence: CATSFSGDTTDTQYF. For the CDR3, the DNA is TGTGCCACCAGCTTTAGCGGGGACACCACAGATACGCAGTATTTT.

This clonotype was observed many times. The J gene is TRBJ2-5, the V gene TRBV5-1; D may correspond to TRBD1 or TRBD2 (5 bases each). The CDR3 extends over 13 amino acids. Germline V gene data show CDR1 as SGHRS and CDR2 as YFSETQ. Deletions cut 2 bases from V and 5 bases from J, with 10 bases between. In DNA, the CDR3 is TGCGCCAGCAGCTTAAGGGGCGGGGAGACCCAGTACTTC. Translating it yields CASSLRGGETQYF.

The chain uses TRBV24-1 and TRBJ2-1; unclear D gene. Per germline, CDR1 KGHDR and CDR2 SFDVKD. CDR3 length equals 14 residues. Trimming stripped 5 bases from V and 7 bases from J, with 14 bases between. The CDR3 region is CATSGEQIWNEQFF. The CDR3 bases are TGTGCCACCAGTGGGGAACAGATCTGGAATGAGCAGTTCTTC.

This chain links TRBV24-1 with TRBJ2-1; 7 bases map to TRBD1. Germline CDR1 reads KGHDR; CDR2 reads SFDVKD. The CDR3 is 18 residues long. J was trimmed by 5 bases and V by 5 bases; bases with no gene match: 17. CDR3 coding DNA: TGTGCCACCAGTGTAGGGACAGCAGACACATGGACTCACAATGAGCAGTTCTTC. Translated: CATSVGTADTWTHNEQFF.

This clonotype appeared many times. This chain joins TRBV7-2 and TRBJ2-4, with D unresolved. Germline values: CDR1 SGHTA, CDR2 FQGNSA. V dropped 4 bases and J dropped 0 bases, with 10 bases sitting between them. CDR3 length equals 15 residues. CDR3 residues: CASSSRTIAKNIQYF. In DNA form, the CDR3 reads TGTGCCAGCAGCTCCCGGACGATAGCCAAAAACATTCAGTACTTC. Full variable domain (rest looked up from reference TRBV7-2 and TRBJ2-4): GAGVSQSPSNKVTEKGKDVELRCDPISGHTALYWYRQSLGQGLEFLIYFQGNSAPDKSGLPSDRFSAERTGGSVSTLTIQRTQQEDSAVYLCASSSRTIAKNIQYFGAGTRLSVL.

The genes are TRBV29-1 and TRBJ2-2; 11 bases match TRBD1. V trimming: 3 bases; J trimming: 9 bases; junction bases outside the gene matches: 6. CDR3 length: 14 amino acids. Per germline, CDR1 SQVTM and CDR2 ANQGSEA. The CDR3 region is CSVDRTGGRRELFF. Here the CDR3 DNA reads TGCAGCGTTGACCGGACAGGGGGCCGGAGGGAGCTGTTTTTT.

There are a few counts of this clonotype. The V gene is TRBV24-1, the J gene TRBJ2-1; TRBD1 agrees at 8 bases. The CDR3 spans 16 residues. The V segment lost 4 bases and the J segment 8 bases; nucleotides outside the gene matches: 12. Germline values: CDR1 KGHDR, CDR2 SFDVKD. CDR3 region: CATSDPTGVNVDEQFF. CDR3 nucleotide sequence: TGTGCCACCAGTGACCCGACAGGGGTAAACGTGGATGAGCAGTTCTTC.

This clonotype has ten or more counts. The chain employs TRBV27 and TRBJ1-5; maybe TRBD1 (6 bases). The CDR3 spans 14 residues. V lost 6 bases and J lost 10, with 19 bases in between. The V gene's germline CDR1 is MNHEY and CDR2 SMNVEV (reference sequence). The CDR3 reads CASRRTGTIFPQHF. DNA for the CDR3: TGTGCCAGCAGAAGAACCGGGACAATCTTCCCCCAGCATTTT.

Regarding this clonotype: The conserved phenylalanine or tryptophan is not found at the CDR3 terminus, so this likely reflects a read error. The V call is TRBV12-5, the J call TRBJ1-3; D call uncertain. V lost 6 bases and J lost 3, with 6 bases in between. Germline V lookup: CDR1 LGHNT, CDR2 FRNRAP. The CDR3 runs to 12 residues. The CDR3 DNA sequence: TGTGCTAGTGGCTTAAGTGGAAACACCATATATCTT. Its protein is CASGLSGNTIYL.

The chain employs TRBV11-2 and TRBJ2-7; 7 positions agree with TRBD1. Germline-derived CDR1 and CDR2 are SGHAT and FQNNGV. Germline trimming cut 4 bases from V and 9 bases from J; bases unmatched to any gene: 12. CDR3 length: 14 amino acids. CDR3 nucleotide sequence: TGTGCCAGCAGCTATACTACAGGGGCCATGGGGCAGTACTTC. Protein: CASSYTTGAMGQYF.

Worth noting for this clonotype: One end of the junction is discordant with germline, which a read error may explain. The rearrangement joins TRBV10-3 to TRBJ2-7; TRBD1 agrees at 7 bases. CDR3 size: 15 residues. Germline lookup yields CDR1 ENHRY and CDR2 SYGVKD. CDR3 bases: TGTGCCATCTCAAATTCTGACAGGGAAACCTACGAGCAATACTTC. It specifies CAISNSDRETYEQYF.

The CDR3 DNA follows: TGTGCCAGCAGTTACGGTGAAAAACTGTTTTTT. This sequence encodes CASSYGEKLFF. V usage is TRBV6-5 and J usage is TRBJ1-4; D gene unclear. CDR3 length equals 11 residues. Germline V lookup: CDR1 MNHEY, CDR2 SVGAGI. Trimming left V 2 bases short and J 7 bases short, with 2 bases between.